These T cell receptor beta chains were read from a single sample in a study of T cell responses to AZD1222 COVID-19 vaccine. Data came from immunoSEQ multiplex PCR; TCRdb stores just in-frame clones and leaves some out. There are some 91,000 clones in the sample; 75% to 90% occur only once, and 2.4% lies in the top ten. Specimen: peripheral blood, collected on day 0 of AZD1222 vaccination. The receptors were sampled from an adult in good health. The CDR3 runs from the conserved cysteine through the conserved F or W.

TRBV2	TRBJ1-2	CASSGQTVNYGYTF
TRBV9	TRBJ1-2	CASSVDAYGYTF
TRBV6-2/TRBV6-3	TRBJ2-5	CASSRLAEETQYF
TRBV27	TRBJ2-7	CASSWGLAGGPHEQYF
TRBV27	TRBJ2-2	CASSLMGVGELFF
TRBV10-3	TRBJ1-1	CAVEGRLNTEAFF
TRBV5-1	TRBJ1-1	CASSIGQGALEAFF
TRBV7-3	TRBJ2-2	CASSANSGTQAGELFF
TRBV19	TRBJ2-7	CASSETSGRAYEQYF
TRBV7-9	TRBJ2-5	CASSFELAPETQYF
TRBV7-2	TRBJ2-1	CASSFRDTIEQFF
TRBV18	TRBJ2-7	CASSPGVGGGPYEQYF
TRBV12-1	TRBJ2-1	CASSPSARGQNEQFF
TRBV30	TRBJ2-4	CAWGQGNKNIQYF
TRBV30	TRBJ2-5	CAWSVGMETQYF
TRBV18	TRBJ1-6	CASSRESYNSPLHF
TRBV7-2	TRBJ2-7	CASSGYRSSGEQYF